This T cell receptor beta chain was retrieved from a study of Ad26.COV2.S vaccination and SARS-CoV-2 variants. Study information: The COV1001 Ad26.COV2.S trial arm included the donor. Doses of Ad26.COV2.S were injected into muscle once or twice, 56 days apart. The study's findings and limits: Spike-specific TCR breadth ran higher among vaccine recipients than placebo recipients.

Points on this clone: The antigen is not known.

The treatment denotes: roughly 19 received Ad26.COV2.S at low or high dose, single or two shots; roughly 5 received placebo; per-sample allocation not given. Repertoires come from day 63 after the first vaccine or placebo injection. Clones were sequenced by immunoSEQ multiplex PCR, and TCRdb holds only the in-frame ones, with some missing. The table lists about 390,000 clones, about 92% of them singletons, with about 1.7% in the top ten. Trimming took 1 base from V and 0 from J, leaving 7 bases between them. The CDR3 runs 15 residues. CDR1 is LNHNV and CDR2 is YYDKDF in the germline V gene (reference sequence).

Sample: peripheral blood, taken in a trial of Ad26.COV2.S vaccine versus placebo. This receptor was obtained from a person between 18 and 59 years old who received the Ad26.COV2.S COVID-19 vaccine or a placebo. This rearrangement joins TRBV15 to TRBJ2-1; D is possibly TRBD1 (5 bases). As DNA, the CDR3 is TGTGCCACCAGCAGAGCAGGGTACTCCTACAATGAGCAGTTCTTC. Protein product: CATSRAGYSYNEQFF.